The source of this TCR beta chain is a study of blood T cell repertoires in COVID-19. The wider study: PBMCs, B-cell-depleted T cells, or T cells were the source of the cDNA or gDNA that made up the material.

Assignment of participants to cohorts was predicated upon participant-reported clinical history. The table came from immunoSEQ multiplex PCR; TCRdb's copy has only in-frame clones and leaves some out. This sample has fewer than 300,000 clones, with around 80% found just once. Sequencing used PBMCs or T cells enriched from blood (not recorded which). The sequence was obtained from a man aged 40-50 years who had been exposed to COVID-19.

In DNA form, the CDR3 reads TGTGCCAGCAGCTTGGGGCAGGGCCCCTTCAATGAGCAGTTCTTC. The encoded protein is CASSLGQGPFNEQFF. The chain uses TRBV5-6 and TRBJ2-1; D possibly corresponds to TRBD1 (5 bases). Germline V lookup: CDR1 SGHDT, CDR2 YYEEEE. The V and J ends lost 0 bases and 6 bases respectively, with 13 bases between them. The CDR3 is 15 residues long. Full variable domain (rest looked up from reference TRBV5-6 and TRBJ2-1): DAGVTQSPTHLIKTRGQQVTLRCSPKSGHDTVSWYQQALGQGPQFIFQYYEEEERQRGNFPDRFSGHQFPNYSSELNVNALLLGDSALYLCASSLGQGPFNEQFFGPGTRLTVL.